Below, 3 T cell receptor beta chains from the same sample are listed, as sequenced in a study of blood T cell repertoires in COVID-19. Produced via immunoSEQ multiplex PCR; TCRdb's table is partial and in-frame only. This repertoire shows about 88,000 clones, around nine tenths found once; its top ten account for approximately 2.9%. Sequenced material: peripheral blood. These TCRs come from a woman of 80 years or more with acute or convalescent COVID-19.

The chain is built from TRBV2 and TRBJ1-5; 8 bases fit TRBD1. After removal of 3 bases from V and 0 bases from J, the junction contained 10 bases not matched to a gene. Germline values: CDR1 SNHLY, CDR2 FYNNEI. The length of the CDR3 is 18 residues. The DNA of the CDR3 is TGTGCCAGCAGTGAGCTGAGGACAGGGATATATAGCAATCAGCCCCAGCATTTT. This sequence encodes CASSELRTGIYSNQPQHF.

J is TRBJ2-5 and V is TRBV2, with 8 bases identical to TRBD2. V gave up 5 bases and J gave up 0 bases; unmatched junction bases: 8. The CDR3 runs to 16 residues. Per the germline V gene, CDR1 is SNHLY and CDR2 is FYNNEI. The CDR3 is CASSSRIAGYQETQYF. In nucleotides, the CDR3 is TGTGCCAGCAGTTCCCGAATAGCGGGGTACCAAGAGACCCAGTACTTC.

V usage is TRBV9 and J usage is TRBJ2-2; 15 bases are shared with TRBD2. V trimming: 3 bases; J trimming: 5 bases; junction bases outside the gene matches: 11. From germline, CDR1 is SGDLS and CDR2 YYNGEE. The CDR3 has 19 amino acids. The CDR3 here is CASSALPGLAGGGTGELFF. CDR3 sequence (DNA): TGTGCCAGCAGCGCATTACCGGGACTAGCGGGGGGAGGTACCGGGGAGCTGTTTTTT.